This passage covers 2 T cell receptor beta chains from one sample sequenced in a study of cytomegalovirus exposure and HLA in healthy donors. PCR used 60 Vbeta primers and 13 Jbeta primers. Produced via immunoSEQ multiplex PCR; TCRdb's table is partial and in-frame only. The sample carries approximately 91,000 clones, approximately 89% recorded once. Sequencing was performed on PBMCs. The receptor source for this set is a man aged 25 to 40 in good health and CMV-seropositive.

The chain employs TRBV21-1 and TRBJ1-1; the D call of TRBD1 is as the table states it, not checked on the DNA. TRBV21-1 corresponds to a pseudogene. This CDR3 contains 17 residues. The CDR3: CASSKAPDSPKRTEAFF. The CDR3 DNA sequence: TGTGCCAGCAGCAAAGCCCCGGACAGTCCTAAGAGGACTGAAGCTTTCTTT.

The CDR3 coding sequence is TGTGCCAGTACCCGGACTAGCAAGAGCTCCTACAATGAGCAGTTCTTC. Translation gives CASTRTSKSSYNEQFF. The J gene is TRBJ2-1, the V gene TRBV19, with 8 bases matching TRBD2. J gave up 0 bases and V 7 bases, and 8 bases lay outside the gene matches. The germline V gene has CDR1 LNHDA and CDR2 SQIVND (reference sequence). This CDR3 has 16 residues. Based on the CDR3 plus reference TRBV19 and TRBJ2-1, the full variable domain is DGGITQSPKYLFRKEGQNVTLSCEQNLNHDAMYWYRQDPGQGLRLIYYSQIVNDFQKGDIAEGYSVSREKKESFPLTVTSAQKNPTAFYLCASTRTSKSSYNEQFFGPGTRLTVL.